A single T cell receptor (beta chain) is shown here with its context. The sample has other DNA sequences that encode this CDR3 too. The sample is drawn from a study of shared clonotypes between healthy human individuals. The CDR3 spans 14 residues. Germline CDR1 SGHVS, CDR2 FQNEAQ. The V and J ends lost 1 base and 1 base respectively, with 7 bases between them. The assay was immunoSEQ multiplex PCR, and TCRdb's table has in-frame clones only and misses some. The table has millions of clones, just over 90% seen once. V gene TRBV7-8 combines with J gene TRBJ1-1; D remains unclear. The receptor was isolated from a man aged 18 to 35 in good health. Some clones in this sample may be carry-over from other donors' samples. Input material: naive CD4+ T cells from PBMCs. Subset here: CD45RA+ positively selected. In nucleotides, the CDR3 is TGTGCCAGCAGCTTAGTTTCGGGGAACACTGAAGCTTTCTTT. This codes for CASSLVSGNTEAFF.